This TCR beta chain was recorded in a study of blood T cell repertoires in COVID-19 (dated by TCRdb to about 2020). Context from the whole study: Collaborator samples came from the United States, Italy and Spain and covered acute and convalescent phases of COVID-19. The prospective study material was composed of cDNA or gDNA derived from T cells, B-cell-depleted T cells, or PBMCs. Deeply sampled blood TCRbeta repertoires from subjects exposed to, actively infected with, or recovered from COVID-19 were included in the dataset. The repertoires were released in a freely available public database intended as a resource for research on the immune response to SARS-CoV-2. Samples were obtained from the ongoing ImmuneRACE study (first 160 participants) and from 1,254 subjects provided by 6 global collaborators. A de-identified subject ID, COVID-19 status, age in years and sex were almost always included in the sample metadata. Where HLA class I and class II types were available, the types were taken from metadata supplied by the sample provider, not from assay-based typing.

The V end loses 1 base and the J end loses 2 bases, and a stretch of 12 bases separates them. CDR1 and CDR2 were assigned from the germline V gene as MGHRA and YSYEKL. The CDR3, cysteine through phenylalanine, is 16 amino acids long. Here the CDR3 DNA is all that survives: 48 bases in frame from base 1. TCRbeta CDR3 regions were amplified from genomic DNA using the immunoSEQ Assay, a bias-controlled multiplex PCR. Regarding the original processing steps: Within the assay, amplification of reference gene primers was used to estimate how many nucleated cells each sample contained. To quantify the absolute abundance of each unique TCRbeta CDR3 rearrangement, sequence reads were collapsed and filtered. For each sample, productive Simpson clonality was calculated by taking the square root of Simpson's diversity index across productive rearrangements. Held by TCRdb, this immuneACCESS table contains in-frame sequences only and omits some clones. Under half of the omission traces to an unresolved V gene where checked; the cause of the rest is unknown. V and J calls and clone size follow that table, whereas D and trimming were derived from the DNA. The sample includes under 200,000 clones, with roughly 80% observed a single time. In total, the top ten clones hold approximately 10% of the sample.

The collaborating institutions used their own protocols to collect whole blood in K2EDTA tubes. For TCRbeta analysis, collaborators shipped samples in one of three forms: frozen whole blood, isolated PBMCs, or DNA extracted from either of those sample types. On this clone: The clone's antigen remains unknown. One base away there is no much larger clone; base qualities are not given.

The research as a whole found: The amount of clinical and demographic metadata varied by source and participant and was provided uncurated.

This chain is built from TRBV4-1 and TRBJ2-1, and possibly TRBD2, on 5 matching bases. The receptor was isolated from a man between 65 and 85 years old with active or convalescent COVID-19. Sequenced input: peripheral blood. This receptor has the CDR3 CASSQGESPPYNEQFF. The base sequence is TGCGCCAGCAGCCAAGGGGAGTCGCCTCCCTACAATGAGCAGTTCTTC.